The 27 T cell receptor beta chains below all came from one sample that was sequenced in a study of Ad26.COV2.S vaccination and SARS-CoV-2 variants (dated by TCRdb to the early 2020s). The treatment or condition label of this sample denotes: some 20 received Ad26.COV2.S at low or high dose, single or two shots; 5 received placebo; per-sample allocation not given. For vaccine and placebo recipients, repertoires were sequenced using samples collected on day 63 after the first injection. Receptor amplification or capture employed the immunoSEQ multiplex PCR assay. The table comes from immuneACCESS by way of TCRdb, which keeps in-frame sequences with V and J called. Part of the clones is missing from these tables; in studies checked, under half for an unresolved V gene and the rest for unknown reasons. The sample table contains approximately 300,000 clones; only one count was recorded for around 84% of them. Clones ranked in the top ten supply 1.5% to 2.5% of the sample.

Sequenced material: peripheral blood, taken in a trial of Ad26.COV2.S vaccine versus placebo. These TCRs come from a person between 18 and 65 years old who received the Ad26.COV2.S COVID-19 vaccine or a placebo.

This chain uses TRBV5-4 with TRBJ2-3; D unclear. Trimming stripped 4 bases from V and 6 bases from J, with 12 bases between. The CDR3 runs to 13 residues. Germline V CDR1 and CDR2: SGHNT, YYREEE (reference sequence). The CDR3 bases are TGTGCCAGCAGCCTAGGATTAGGGGATACGCAGTATTTT. Protein sequence: CASSLGLGDTQYF.

About this clone: Other nucleotide sequences from this sample produce the same CDR3. The chain carries TRBV18 and TRBJ2-3; no clear D gene. Germline V gene lookup returns CDR1 KGHSH and CDR2 LQKENI. Deletions cut 3 bases from V and 3 bases from J, with 4 bases between. CDR3 length: 12 amino acids. The CDR3 nucleotides are TGTGCCAGCTCACCTCAGACAGATACGCAGTATTTT. Translation: CASSPQTDTQYF.

The chain has TRBV6-5 and TRBJ2-7; 11 nucleotides agree with TRBD2. V shed 6 bases and J 4 bases; nucleotides not matched to a gene: 5. Germline V lookup: CDR1 MNHEY, CDR2 SVGAGI. The CDR3 contains 14 residues. CDR3 DNA sequence: TGTGCCAGCAGGGTAGCGGGGGGGTTTTACGAGCAGTACTTC. It encodes CASRVAGGFYEQYF.

V and J are TRBV27 and TRBJ2-3; unclear D gene. The CDR3 runs 14 residues. Trimming left V 4 bases short and J 2 bases short, with 10 bases between. Germline lookup yields CDR1 MNHEY and CDR2 SMNVEV (reference sequence). CDR3 amino acids: CASSSWLITDTQYF. The CDR3 coding sequence is TGTGCCAGCAGTTCCTGGCTCATCACAGATACGCAGTATTTT.

This clone appeared once. The rearrangement joins TRBV19 to TRBJ2-2, with D hard to call. The CDR3 consists of 14 residues. V was shortened by 2 bases and J by 1 base, with 5 bases between the two germline ends. Germline V gene sequence: CDR1 LNHDA, CDR2 SQIVND (reference sequence). CDR3 loop: CASSIRRNTGELFF. The CDR3 DNA is TGTGCCAGTAGTATACGGCGGAACACCGGGGAGCTGTTTTTT.

This rearrangement joins TRBV4-1 to TRBJ2-4; 7 positions match TRBD2. The V gene end was trimmed by 5 bases and the J gene end by 9 bases; junction bases not matched to a gene: 19. Germline V CDR1 and CDR2: MGHRA, YSYEKL. There are 17 residues in the CDR3. The CDR3 coding sequence is TGCGCCAGCAGCGACGAACGGCACGCGCCAGGGAGGGGCATTCAGTACTTC. It translates to CASSDERHAPGRGIQYF.

CDR3 in amino acids: CASSRTSGANTQYF. The CDR3 DNA sequence: TGTGCCAGCAGCAGAACTAGCGGGGCCAATACGCAGTATTTT. The chain has TRBV5-6 and TRBJ2-3; 10 nucleotides match TRBD2. Germline V CDR1 and CDR2: SGHDT, YYEEEE. CDR3 length: 14 amino acids. V was pared by 4 bases and J by 7 bases, with 6 bases of the junction left unmatched.

The chain employs TRBV7-2 and TRBJ2-3; the match to TRBD2 covers 14 bases. The length of the CDR3 is 14 residues. Germline V gene data show CDR1 as SGHTA and CDR2 as FQGNSA. With V trimmed by 5 bases and J by 10 bases, 5 bases remained unmatched. The CDR3 region is CASSRGTSGGPQYF. CDR3 DNA: TGTGCCAGCAGCCGCGGGACTAGCGGGGGCCCGCAGTATTTT.

Here the CDR3 reads CASSLRQGGTEAFF. The CDR3 coding sequence is TGCGCCAGCAGCTTGCGGCAGGGAGGTACTGAAGCTTTCTTT. The V call is TRBV5-1, the J call TRBJ1-1; weak D call: TRBD1 (5 bases). This CDR3 has 14 residues. V dropped 1 base and J dropped 5 bases, with 12 bases sitting between them. The germline CDR1 and CDR2 sequences are SGHRS and YFSETQ.

This clone came up many times. The chain employs TRBV5-1 and TRBJ2-7; D not resolved. V was trimmed by 4 bases and J by 5 bases, leaving 10 bases between them. The CDR3 length is 12 residues. Germline assignment: CDR1 SGHRS and CDR2 YFSETQ. The CDR3 sequence is CASSPKEDEQYF. The CDR3 nucleotides read TGCGCCAGCAGCCCCAAAGAGGACGAGCAGTACTTC.

The CDR3 is CASSRHRGAGVLSYNEQFF. The CDR3 bases are TGTGCCAGCAGCAGACACCGAGGAGCGGGGGTTCTCTCCTACAATGAGCAGTTCTTC. V gene TRBV9 combines with J gene TRBJ2-1; 8 bases line up with TRBD2. The V gene end was trimmed by 4 bases and the J gene end by 0 bases; junction bases not matched to a gene: 15. This CDR3 is 19 amino acids long. In germline, CDR1 is SGDLS, CDR2 YYNGEE.

The genes are TRBV6-5 and TRBJ2-4, with D tentatively TRBD1 (6 bases). The CDR3 length is 13 residues. V lost 6 bases and J lost 7, with 13 bases in between. Germline-derived CDR1 and CDR2 are MNHEY and SVGAGI. CDR3: CASSDRDTNIQYF. In DNA, the CDR3 is TGTGCCAGCAGCGACCGGGACACTAACATTCAGTACTTC.

The DNA of the CDR3 is TGCGCCAGCAGCTATAGCGGGGGGCCCCTCGAGCAGTACTTC. Translated: CASSYSGGPLEQYF. The chain carries TRBV5-1 and TRBJ2-7; 10 nucleotides agree with TRBD2. Trimming removed 3 bases from V and 6 bases from J; junction bases left unmatched: 6. CDR1 is SGHRS and CDR2 is YFSETQ in the germline V gene. This CDR3 contains 14 residues.

The chain carries TRBV6-1 and TRBJ2-1; TRBD1 is a possible D gene (6 bases). CDR1 is MNHNS and CDR2 is SASEGT in the germline V gene. This CDR3 contains 15 residues. Trimming left V 2 bases short and J 5 bases short, with 13 bases between. The CDR3 here is CASSEPGNRDNEQFF. The CDR3 bases are TGTGCCAGCAGTGAACCGGGGAACAGGGACAATGAGCAGTTCTTC.

The chain has TRBV19 and TRBJ2-5, with TRBD1 matching 7 bases. In germline, CDR1 is LNHDA, CDR2 SQIVND (reference sequence). The V gene end was trimmed by 4 bases and the J gene end by 3 bases; junction bases not matched to a gene: 5. The CDR3 extends over 14 amino acids. CDR3 residues: CASSTWTGKETQYF. The CDR3 nucleotides are TGTGCCAGTAGTACCTGGACAGGAAAAGAGACCCAGTACTTC. The full variable domain, completed using reference TRBV19 and TRBJ2-5, is DGGITQSPKYLFRKEGQNVTLSCEQNLNHDAMYWYRQDPGQGLRLIYYSQIVNDFQKGDIAEGYSVSREKKESFPLTVTSAQKNPTAFYLCASSTWTGKETQYFGPGTRLLVL.

The CDR3 coding sequence is TGTGCCAGCACCCCGGGGAGTCCCGGGGGGATGAATGAGCAGTTCTTC. This translates into CASTPGSPGGMNEQFF. This rearrangement joins TRBV7-2 to TRBJ2-1, with TRBD2 matching over 7 bases. Losses at the gene ends were 7 bases for V and 7 bases for J; bases not matched to a gene: 16. Germline V lookup: CDR1 SGHTA, CDR2 FQGNSA. The CDR3 has 16 residues.

The V and J genes are TRBV15 and TRBJ1-3; D might be TRBD1 (5 bases). The CDR3 has 17 residues. Per the germline V gene, CDR1 is LNHNV and CDR2 is YYDKDF (reference sequence). Trimming removed 0 bases at V and 2 bases at J, with 14 bases between. The CDR3 nucleotides are TGTGCCACCAGCAGAGATCGCCGGGGGGTAGCTGGAAACACCATATATTTT. It specifies CATSRDRRGVAGNTIYF. Complete variable domain (other parts from reference TRBV15 and TRBJ1-3): DAMVIQNPRYQVTQFGKPVTLSCSQTLNHNVMYWYQQKSSQAPKLLFHYYDKDFNNEADTPDNFQSRRPNTSFCFLDIRSPGLGDTAMYLCATSRDRRGVAGNTIYFGEGSWLTVV.

The V and J genes are TRBV5-4 and TRBJ2-2; maybe TRBD1 (6 bases). The V and J ends lost 4 bases and 2 bases respectively, with 12 bases between them. Germline-derived CDR1 and CDR2 are SGHNT and YYREEE (reference sequence). The CDR3 sequence is 15 residues long. CDR3 in DNA: TGTGCCAGCAGCGGCCGGGGACAAAACACCGGGGAGCTGTTTTTT. Translating it yields CASSGRGQNTGELFF.

This chain links TRBV2 with TRBJ1-5; D uncertain. The germline V and J ends were trimmed by 7 bases and 2 bases, with 9 bases remaining between them. The germline CDR1 and CDR2 sequences are SNHLY and FYNNEI. The CDR3 runs 13 residues. DNA of the CDR3: TGTGCCAGCAAAGAACAGCGCAATCAGCCCCAGCATTTT. Amino acid sequence: CASKEQRNQPQHF. The variable domain in full, with the rest retrieved from reference TRBV2 and TRBJ1-5, is EPEVTQTPSHQVTQMGQEVILRCVPISNHLYFYWYRQILGQKVEFLVSFYNNEISEKSEIFDDQFSVERPDGSNFTLKIRSTKLEDSAMYFCASKEQRNQPQHFGDGTRLSIL.

V usage is TRBV7-2 and J usage is TRBJ1-5; D perhaps matches TRBD1 (5 bases). Germline V gene data show CDR1 as SGHTA and CDR2 as FQGNSA. The germline V and J ends were trimmed by 2 bases and 3 bases, with 11 bases remaining between them. CDR3 length: 15 amino acids. CDR3 coding DNA: TGTGCCAGCAGCTTATCAGGGCACTACAATCAGCCCCAGCATTTT. It encodes CASSLSGHYNQPQHF.

This chain links TRBV15 with TRBJ2-3; possibly TRBD1 or TRBD2 for D (5 bases each). Trimming took off 0 bases at V and 3 bases at J, with 16 bases between the two ends. The germline V gene encodes CDR1 LNHNV and CDR2 YYDKDF (reference sequence). The CDR3 length is 17 residues. The CDR3 is CATSRDPLGGITDTQYF. CDR3 nucleotide sequence: TGTGCCACCAGCAGAGATCCCCTTGGGGGAATTACAGATACGCAGTATTTT.

The V gene is TRBV5-4, the J gene TRBJ2-7, with TRBD2 matching over 10 bases. CDR1 is SGHNT, CDR2 YYREEE, per germline (reference sequence). V trimming: 4 bases; J trimming: 0 bases; junction bases outside the gene matches: 13. The CDR3 loop spans 18 amino acids. The CDR3 sequence: CASSPGSSGGTYSYEQYF. The CDR3, as DNA: TGTGCCAGCAGCCCGGGAAGTAGCGGGGGGACCTACTCCTACGAGCAGTACTTC.

This clone was counted a few times. The chain couples TRBV18 to TRBJ2-1, with 7 bases that match TRBD1. The trim removed 6 bases at V and 7 bases at J, leaving 15 bases unmatched. In germline, CDR1 is KGHSH, CDR2 LQKENI. The CDR3 consists of 16 residues. The CDR3 loop reads CASSPLVRQGWNEQFF. CDR3 nucleotide sequence: TGTGCCAGCTCCCCGTTAGTCAGACAGGGTTGGAATGAGCAGTTCTTC.

V and J are TRBV19 and TRBJ1-2, with D possibly being TRBD1 (5 bases). The CDR3 sequence is 14 residues long. Germline V gene data show CDR1 as LNHDA and CDR2 as SQIVND (reference sequence). V lost 7 bases, J lost 6 bases, and 18 bases lay in between. CDR3 bases: TGTGCCAGTACGAGGGACGGCGCGTGGAATGGCTACACCTTC. This encodes CASTRDGAWNGYTF.

The chain couples TRBV19 to TRBJ1-5; D not resolved. The CDR3 is 12 residues long. Looked up from germline, CDR1 is LNHDA and CDR2 is SQIVND (reference sequence). Trimming removed 5 bases at V and 6 bases at J, with 8 bases between. DNA of the CDR3: TGTGCCAGTAGTGTATGGGGTCAGCCCCAGCATTTT. Translated: CASSVWGQPQHF.

This clone was recorded only once. This rearrangement joins TRBV7-2 to TRBJ1-2, with D maybe TRBD1 (6 bases). Looked up from germline, CDR1 is SGHTA and CDR2 is FQGNSA. Trimming shortened V by 6 bases and J by 4 bases, and 21 bases separated the two germline ends. CDR3 length: 16 amino acids. CDR3 in DNA: TGTGCCAGCAGGACAATCTTCTCACAGGGACTCTATGGCTACACCTTC. Amino acid sequence: CASRTIFSQGLYGYTF. Full variable domain (remainder filled in from reference TRBV7-2 and TRBJ1-2): GAGVSQSPSNKVTEKGKDVELRCDPISGHTALYWYRQSLGQGLEFLIYFQGNSAPDKSGLPSDRFSAERTGGSVSTLTIQRTQQEDSAVYLCASRTIFSQGLYGYTFGSGTRLTVV.

The rearrangement links TRBV6-5 to TRBJ1-4; the D is unclear. Germline loops: CDR1 MNHEY, CDR2 SVGAGI. V dropped 0 bases and J dropped 11 bases, with 10 bases sitting between them. The CDR3 is made up of 13 amino acids. CDR3: CASSYSNTFKLFF. As DNA, the CDR3 is TGTGCCAGCAGTTACTCGAACACATTTAAACTGTTTTTT.